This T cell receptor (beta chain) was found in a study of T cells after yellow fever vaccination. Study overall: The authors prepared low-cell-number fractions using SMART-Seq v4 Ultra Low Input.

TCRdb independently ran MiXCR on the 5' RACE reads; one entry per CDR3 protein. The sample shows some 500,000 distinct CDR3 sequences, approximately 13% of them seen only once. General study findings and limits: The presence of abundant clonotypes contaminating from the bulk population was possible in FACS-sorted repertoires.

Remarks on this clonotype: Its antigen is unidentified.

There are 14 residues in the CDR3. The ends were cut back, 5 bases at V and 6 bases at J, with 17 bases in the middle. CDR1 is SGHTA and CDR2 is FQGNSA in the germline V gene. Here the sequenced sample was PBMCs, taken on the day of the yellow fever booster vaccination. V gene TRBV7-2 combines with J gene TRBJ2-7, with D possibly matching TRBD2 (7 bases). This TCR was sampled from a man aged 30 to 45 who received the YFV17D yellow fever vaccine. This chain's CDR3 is CASSPHREGVEQYF. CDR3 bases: TGTGCCAGCAGCCCCCACAGGGAGGGAGTCGAGCAGTACTTC.